The T cell receptor beta chain under discussion was sequenced for a study of blood T cell repertoires in COVID-19. About the research overall: COVID-19 samples from acute and convalescent phases originated in the United States, Italy and Spain. PBMCs, B-cell-depleted T cells, or T cells provided the cDNA or gDNA that made up the material.

The authors' processing: Researchers report that nucleated cell counts were estimated from reference gene primer amplification. Sequencing used immunoSEQ multiplex PCR; TCRdb keeps in-frame clones, though not all of them. That table is the source of V, J and clone size, and D and trimming were worked out from the DNA. The repertoire holds roughly 89,000 clones, with approximately 80% as singletons. The CDR3 sequence is 13 residues long. V lost 5 bases and J lost 9, with 14 bases in between. Germline-derived CDR1 and CDR2 are MNHEY and SVGAGI. This receptor was identified in a woman of 80 years or more with acute or convalescent COVID-19. What was sequenced was peripheral blood. This chain uses TRBV6-5 with TRBJ2-1; D is perhaps TRBD1 (5 bases). The CDR3 protein is CASSQLQVGEQFF. CDR3 nucleotide sequence: TGTGCCAGCAGTCAACTACAGGTGGGTGAGCAGTTCTTC.